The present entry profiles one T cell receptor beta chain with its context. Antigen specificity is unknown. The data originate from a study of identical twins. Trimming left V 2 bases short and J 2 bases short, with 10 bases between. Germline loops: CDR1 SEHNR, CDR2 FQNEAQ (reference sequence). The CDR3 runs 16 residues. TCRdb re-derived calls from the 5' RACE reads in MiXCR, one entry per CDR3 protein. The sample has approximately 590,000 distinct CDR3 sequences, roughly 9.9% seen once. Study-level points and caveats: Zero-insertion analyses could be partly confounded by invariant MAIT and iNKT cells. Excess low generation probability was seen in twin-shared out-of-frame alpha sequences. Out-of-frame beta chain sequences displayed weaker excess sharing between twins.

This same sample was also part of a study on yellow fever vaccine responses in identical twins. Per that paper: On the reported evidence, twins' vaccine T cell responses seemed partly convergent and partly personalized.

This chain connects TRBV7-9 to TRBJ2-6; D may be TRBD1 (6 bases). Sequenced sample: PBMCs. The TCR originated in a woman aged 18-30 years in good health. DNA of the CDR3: TGTGCCAGCAGCTTACCCAGGGGACCTGGGGCCAACGTCCTGACTTTC. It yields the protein CASSLPRGPGANVLTF.